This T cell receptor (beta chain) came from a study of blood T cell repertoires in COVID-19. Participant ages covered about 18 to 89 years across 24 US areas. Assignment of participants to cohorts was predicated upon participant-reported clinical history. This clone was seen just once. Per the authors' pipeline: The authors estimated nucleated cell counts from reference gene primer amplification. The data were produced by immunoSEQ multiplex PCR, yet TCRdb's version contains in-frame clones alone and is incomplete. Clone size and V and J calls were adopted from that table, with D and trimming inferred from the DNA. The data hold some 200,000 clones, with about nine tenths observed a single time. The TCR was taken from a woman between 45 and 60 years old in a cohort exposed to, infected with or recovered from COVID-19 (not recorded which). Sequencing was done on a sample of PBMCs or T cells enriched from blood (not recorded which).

This CDR3 reads CATSRDAGGADTQYF. The CDR3 DNA follows: TGTGCCACCAGCAGAGATGCGGGGGGGGCAGATACGCAGTATTTT. The genes are TRBV15 and TRBJ2-3, with 9 nucleotides matching TRBD2. Germline V gene data show CDR1 as LNHNV and CDR2 as YYDKDF (reference sequence). The CDR3 sequence is 15 residues long. J was trimmed by 4 bases and V by 0 bases; bases with no gene match: 2.